This T cell receptor beta chain was observed in a study of OX40 agonist ivuxolimab in advanced cancers. Study in general: At roughly 83% male, the cohort had a mean age of 60 years, ranging from about 23 to 79. Whole-study results and caveats: Researchers report that CD8+ T cells had, on average, more expanded clones than CD4+.

Worth noting for this clone: What it binds is unknown.

Clones were read by immunoSEQ multiplex PCR, and TCRdb kept only the in-frame ones, dropping some. This sample has tens of thousands of clones; 88% occur once, and the top ten carry approximately 3.2%. Trimming pared 1 base from V and 8 bases from J, leaving 18 bases between. Germline assignment: CDR1 LNHDA and CDR2 SQIVND (reference sequence). This CDR3 contains 16 residues. Peripheral blood came from all dose cohorts at three timepoints. Sequences were derived from CD4+ or CD8+ T cells sorted from blood, sampled in a trial of the OX40 agonist ivuxolimab. The receptor was derived from an adult with an advanced solid tumor such as melanoma, head and neck, liver or kidney cancer. The chain employs TRBV19 and TRBJ2-1; perhaps TRBD2 as D (6 bases). The CDR3 DNA is TGTGCCAGTAGTATAGGCCCCGGAGGGGCCAGCGATGAGCAGTTCTTC. It is translated as CASSIGPGGASDEQFF.